This TCR beta chain comes out of a study of early T cells in non-severe SARS-CoV-2 infection. With 2 bases clipped from V and 5 bases from J, the junction kept 7 bases outside the gene matches. CDR3 length: 15 residues. Germline values: CDR1 MNHEY, CDR2 SMNVEV (reference sequence). TCRdb called the 5' RACE reads again in MiXCR, with one record for every CDR3 protein. The profile shows around 68,000 distinct CDR3 sequences, 10% to 15% of them singletons. The V gene is TRBV27, the J gene TRBJ2-7; 9 bases match TRBD1. The sequence was obtained from an adult who was a healthcare worker with PCR-confirmed SARS-CoV-2 infection or an uninfected control (not recorded which). Sequencing was performed on whole blood, taken at baseline. CDR3 nucleotide sequence: TGTGCCAGCAGTTTAGTCAGGGACAGGGACCACGAGCAGTACTTC. It encodes CASSLVRDRDHEQYF.